These 20 T cell receptor beta chains were sequenced from one sample in a study of blood T cell repertoires in COVID-19 (dated by TCRdb to 2020 to 2021). The library was obtained by the immunoSEQ multiplex PCR assay. Entries here come from immuneACCESS through TCRdb and include only in-frame sequences with V and J called. Some clones fail to appear in such tables; in the studies checked, an unresolved V gene covers under half of the shortfall, and the cause of the remainder is unknown. This sample is represented by 200,000 to 300,000 clones; approximately 88% of them were singletons. The ten largest clones capture roughly 6.8% of the sample. The sample taken for sequencing was peripheral blood. The receptors come from a woman between 25 and 40 years old with COVID-19, enrolled during active disease.

This clone has just a few counts. The chain links TRBV7-8 to TRBJ2-7; tentative D call: TRBD1 (5 bases). V was clipped by 5 bases and J by 5 bases, with 16 bases between them. Germline values: CDR1 SGHVS, CDR2 FQNEAQ. This CDR3 comprises 14 residues. CDR3: CASSRDSLRNEQYF. For the CDR3, the DNA is TGTGCCAGCAGCCGAGACAGCCTCAGGAACGAGCAGTACTTC.

The V and J genes are TRBV9 and TRBJ1-6; 7 nucleotides agree with TRBD1. In germline, CDR1 is SGDLS, CDR2 YYNGEE. There are 16 residues in the CDR3. The ends lost 3 bases at V and 7 bases at J; junction bases unmatched: 10. The chain's CDR3 is CASSGGTGDTNSPLHF. The CDR3 DNA reads TGTGCCAGCAGCGGGGGAACAGGGGACACGAATTCACCCCTCCACTTT.

The gene calls are TRBV3-1 (or the pseudogene TRBV3-2) and TRBJ1-6; 7 nucleotides align to TRBD1. Per the germline V gene, CDR1 is LGHDT and CDR2 is YNNKEL (reference sequence). J lost 6 bases, V lost 4 bases, and 3 bases had no gene match. There are 14 residues in the CDR3. The CDR3 nucleotides are TGTGCCAGCAGCCGGGACAGCTTTAATTCACCCCTCCACTTT. This codes for CASSRDSFNSPLHF.

The chain uses TRBV25-1 and TRBJ2-3; D is perhaps TRBD2 (7 bases). V lost 1 base, J lost 0 bases, and 11 bases lay in between. Germline CDR1 reads MGHDK; CDR2 reads SYGVNS. The CDR3 totals 16 residues. In DNA form, the CDR3 reads TGTGCCAGCAGTGAATGGGAGGGACAAAGCACAGATACGCAGTATTTT. Amino acid sequence: CASSEWEGQSTDTQYF. Based on the CDR3 plus reference TRBV25-1 and TRBJ2-3, the full variable domain is EADIYQTPRYLVIGTGKKITLECSQTMGHDKMYWYQQDPGMELHLIHYSYGVNSTEKGDLSSESTVSRIRTEHFPLTLESARPSHTSQYLCASSEWEGQSTDTQYFGPGTRLTVL.

This clone has more than one count but fewer than ten. This rearrangement joins TRBV7-2 to TRBJ1-5; weak D call: TRBD1 (6 bases). Trimming shortened V by 4 bases and J by 3 bases, and 19 bases separated the two germline ends. Germline V gene lookup returns CDR1 SGHTA and CDR2 FQGNSA. CDR3 length: 17 residues. The CDR3 coding sequence is TGTGCCAGCAGCTCCCTCCGTTGGAAGGGGGACAATCAGCCCCAGCATTTT. Translated: CASSSLRWKGDNQPQHF.

The chain couples TRBV4-3 to TRBJ2-1; 15 bases fit TRBD2. J was trimmed by 8 bases and V by 4 bases; bases with no gene match: 6. The V gene's germline CDR1 is LGHNA and CDR2 YSLEER. The CDR3 has 16 residues. This CDR3 is CASSRWTSGGAHEQFF. The CDR3 DNA sequence: TGCGCCAGCAGCCGGTGGACTAGCGGGGGGGCCCATGAGCAGTTCTTC.

This clone was observed at least ten times. The V gene is TRBV2, the J gene TRBJ2-2; 7 bases agree with TRBD1. In germline, CDR1 is SNHLY, CDR2 FYNNEI. The CDR3 consists of 15 residues. The V segment lost 7 bases and the J segment 6 bases; nucleotides outside the gene matches: 11. CDR3 protein: CASTPGQQWPGELFF. The CDR3 coding sequence is TGTGCCAGCACTCCGGGACAGCAGTGGCCCGGGGAGCTGTTTTTT. The full variable domain, with the rest looked up from reference TRBV2 and TRBJ2-2, is EPEVTQTPSHQVTQMGQEVILRCVPISNHLYFYWYRQILGQKVEFLVSFYNNEISEKSEIFDDQFSVERPDGSNFTLKIRSTKLEDSAMYFCASTPGQQWPGELFFGEGSRLTVL.

This clone was found once. The J gene is TRBJ1-1, the V gene TRBV5-1; D uncertain. Germline CDR1 SGHRS, CDR2 YFSETQ. Trimming removed 2 bases at V and 1 base at J, with 3 bases between. The CDR3 has 12 residues. The CDR3 protein is CASSFSNTEAFF. The CDR3 coding sequence is TGCGCCAGCAGCTTCTCGAACACTGAAGCTTTCTTT.

CDR3 residues: CASSIPSDQGEQFF. The CDR3 DNA follows: TGTGCCAGTAGTATTCCGTCAGATCAGGGAGAGCAGTTCTTC. The genes are TRBV19 and TRBJ2-1; the D gene is possibly TRBD1 (5 bases). Trimming left V 3 bases short and J 10 bases short, with 16 bases between. CDR3 length: 14 residues. Germline assignment: CDR1 LNHDA and CDR2 SQIVND (reference sequence).

This chain joins TRBV4-1 and TRBJ2-1; no reliable D call. There are 12 residues in the CDR3. The germline gives CDR1 MGHRA, CDR2 YSYEKL. Trimming took 1 base from V and 7 from J, leaving 5 bases between them. CDR3 DNA: TGCGCCAGCAGCCAAGTCGTTAATGAGCAGTTCTTC. It translates to CASSQVVNEQFF.

The J gene is TRBJ1-4, the V gene TRBV5-1; 9 bases agree with TRBD1. Germline CDR1 SGHRS, CDR2 YFSETQ. V was pared by 4 bases and J by 6 bases, with 16 bases of the junction left unmatched. CDR3 size: 18 residues. This CDR3 is CASSLPGTGKTGHEKLFF. In nucleotides, the CDR3 is TGCGCCAGCAGCCTCCCCGGGACAGGGAAGACAGGGCATGAAAAACTGTTTTTT. The full variable domain, completed using reference TRBV5-1 and TRBJ1-4, is KAGVTQTPRYLIKTRGQQVTLSCSPISGHRSVSWYQQTPGQGLQFLFEYFSETQRNKGNFPGRFSGRQFSNSRSEMNVSTLELGDSALYLCASSLPGTGKTGHEKLFFGSGTQLSVL.

The rearrangement links TRBV5-6 to TRBJ2-3; 8 bases map to TRBD2. Germline V gene sequence: CDR1 SGHDT, CDR2 YYEEEE. This CDR3 has 16 amino acids. V lost 0 bases to trimming and J lost 4 bases; unmatched junction nucleotides: 7. The CDR3 nucleotides read TGTGCCAGCAGCTTGGAGACGGGACTAGGGGCAGATACGCAGTATTTT. This codes for CASSLETGLGADTQYF.

This clone was counted only a few times. This rearrangement joins TRBV27 to TRBJ2-7; 12 bases fit TRBD1. J gave up 8 bases and V 6 bases, and 8 bases lay outside the gene matches. The CDR3 is 14 amino acids. Germline CDR1 and CDR2: MNHEY and SMNVEV (reference sequence). The CDR3 is CASRPGQGASKQYF. The CDR3, as DNA: TGTGCCAGCAGGCCGGGACAGGGGGCTTCAAAGCAGTACTTC.

This clone occurred once. The J gene is TRBJ1-2, the V gene TRBV5-1, with D maybe TRBD1 (5 bases). Germline CDR1 is SGHRS and CDR2 is YFSETQ. The V end was cut by 1 base, the J end by 4 bases, with 17 bases between. This CDR3 contains 16 residues. Here the CDR3 reads CASSLTRGAGIYGYTF. The DNA of the CDR3 is TGCGCCAGCAGCTTGACGCGGGGCGCGGGAATCTATGGCTACACCTTC. Filled out from reference TRBV5-1 and TRBJ1-2, the complete variable domain reads KAGVTQTPRYLIKTRGQQVTLSCSPISGHRSVSWYQQTPGQGLQFLFEYFSETQRNKGNFPGRFSGRQFSNSRSEMNVSTLELGDSALYLCASSLTRGAGIYGYTFGSGTRLTVV.

This clone appeared a few times. The chain links TRBV19 to TRBJ2-5, with TRBD2 as a possible D gene (5 bases). In germline, CDR1 is LNHDA, CDR2 SQIVND (reference sequence). The CDR3 totals 13 residues. The V and J ends lost 4 bases and 4 bases respectively, with 10 bases between them. As DNA, the CDR3 is TGTGCCAGTAGTACCACTAGGACAGAGACCCAGTACTTC. This translates into CASSTTRTETQYF.

Notes on this clone: One end of the junction varies from germline; a read error may be responsible. The genes are TRBV19 and TRBJ1-2; possible D gene TRBD1, 6 bases. CDR3 length: 11 amino acids. Germline lookup yields CDR1 LNHDA and CDR2 SQIVND (reference sequence). The CDR3 sequence: CAADTGGGYTF. The DNA for the CDR3 is TGCGCCGCCGACACGGGGGGCGGCTACACCTTC.

This sequence joins TRBV7-8 and TRBJ2-7, with 9 bases fitting TRBD2. J lost 5 bases, V lost 5 bases, and 4 bases had no gene match. From germline, CDR1 is SGHVS and CDR2 FQNEAQ. This CDR3 comprises 13 residues. CDR3 DNA: TGTGCCAGCAGCCGCGGGGGGGCCCACGAGCAGTACTTC. It translates to CASSRGGAHEQYF. The full variable domain, in which reference TRBV7-8 and TRBJ2-7 provide the parts outside the CDR3, is GAGVSQSPRYKVAKRGQDVALRCDPISGHVSLFWYQQALGQGPEFLTYFQNEAQLDKSGLPSDRFFAERPEGSVSTLKIQRTQQEDSAVYLCASSRGGAHEQYFGPGTRLTVT.

The J gene is TRBJ2-1, the V gene TRBV7-2; 11 bases fit TRBD1. The CDR3 covers 15 residues. V was clipped by 5 bases and J by 2 bases; unmatched bases: 2. Germline CDR1 is SGHTA and CDR2 is FQGNSA. In DNA, the CDR3 is TGTGCCAGCAGCAGGGACAGGGGGACCTACAATGAGCAGTTCTTC. Its protein is CASSRDRGTYNEQFF.

For this clone: An end of the junction does not agree with germline; a read error may underlie this. The chain uses TRBV7-7 and TRBJ2-5; D unclear. The CDR3 extends over 14 amino acids. In germline, CDR1 is SSHAT, CDR2 FNYEAQ (reference sequence). This chain's CDR3 is CASSLSLEQETQYF. CDR3 nucleotides: TGTGCTAGCAGCTTGAGCCTAGAACAAGAGACCCAGTACTTC.

This clone appeared once. The V gene is TRBV7-2, the J gene TRBJ1-4; D not certain. Trimming took off 3 bases at V and 5 bases at J, with 10 bases between the two ends. Looked up from germline, CDR1 is SGHTA and CDR2 is FQGNSA. The CDR3 sequence is 14 residues long. The chain's CDR3 is CASSFLMRNEKLFF. CDR3 nucleotides: TGTGCCAGCAGCTTTTTGATGCGCAATGAAAAACTGTTTTTT. Together with reference TRBV7-2 and TRBJ1-4, the CDR3 gives the full variable domain: GAGVSQSPSNKVTEKGKDVELRCDPISGHTALYWYRQSLGQGLEFLIYFQGNSAPDKSGLPSDRFSAERTGGSVSTLTIQRTQQEDSAVYLCASSFLMRNEKLFFGSGTQLSVL.